These 6 T cell receptor beta chains came from one sample sequenced in a study of PD-L1 blockade in urothelial cancer. Sequencing used immunoSEQ multiplex PCR; TCRdb keeps in-frame clones, though not all of them. The repertoire includes around 93,000 clones, 70% to 90% of them detected once, and roughly 8% sits in the top ten. Time point described: peripheral blood 6 weeks after treatment start. Sequenced material: PBMCs, taken around atezolizumab (anti-PD-L1) treatment. These receptors all come from a man between 70 and 80 years old with urothelial cancer.

This clone was recorded only once. One end of the junction varies from germline; a read error may be responsible. CDR3 in amino acids: CASSLNGDQETQYF. The CDR3 DNA reads TGTGCTAGCAGCTTAAACGGAGACCAAGAGACCCAGTACTTC. J is TRBJ2-5 and V is TRBV7-7; D remains unclear. Germline values: CDR1 SSHAT, CDR2 FNYEAQ (reference sequence). There are 14 residues in the CDR3.

This clone appeared once. This chain links TRBV30 with TRBJ2-1; D remains unclear. The CDR3 extends over 13 amino acids. The germline gives CDR1 GTSNPN, CDR2 SVGIG (reference sequence). V was cut by 1 base and J by 8 bases, with 12 bases left in between. CDR3 sequence (DNA): TGTGCCTGGAGTGCCGGTCGGGTTCATGAGCAGTTCTTC. It codes for CAWSAGRVHEQFF.

In this sample, this clone turned up a few times. The chain employs TRBV7-8 and TRBJ2-7; 7 bases match TRBD1. The CDR3 has 15 amino acids. V was clipped by 2 bases and J by 4 bases; unmatched bases: 8. Germline CDR1 reads SGHVS; CDR2 reads FQNEAQ. CDR3 amino acids: CASSLQGVLTYEQYF. In nucleotides, the CDR3 is TGTGCCAGCAGCTTACAGGGGGTTTTGACTTACGAGCAGTACTTC.

This rearrangement joins TRBV4-1 to TRBJ2-7; 9 bases agree with TRBD2. Germline-derived CDR1 and CDR2 are MGHRA and YSYEKL. After removal of 0 bases from V and 1 base from J, the junction contained 4 bases not matched to a gene. The CDR3 loop spans 16 amino acids. The CDR3: CASSQDSTSGSYEQYF. CDR3 nucleotide sequence: TGCGCCAGCAGCCAAGATTCGACTAGCGGATCCTACGAGCAGTACTTC.

CDR3 sequence (DNA): TGTGCCAGCTCACCACCCAGGACAGGGATTGGAGACAATGAGCAGTTCTTC. Its protein product is CASSPPRTGIGDNEQFF. The V and J genes are TRBV18 and TRBJ2-1; TRBD1 agrees at 8 bases. CDR3 length: 17 amino acids. Trimming at V came to 0 bases and at J to 5 bases, leaving 9 bases not matched to a gene. Looked up from germline, CDR1 is KGHSH and CDR2 is LQKENI.

This sequence joins TRBV19 and TRBJ1-2; 10 nucleotides agree with TRBD1. Germline CDR1 LNHDA, CDR2 SQIVND (reference sequence). Trimming removed 1 base from V and 7 bases from J; junction bases left unmatched: 3. CDR3 length: 14 residues. The DNA for the CDR3 is TGTGCCAGTAGTATAGTGGGACAGGGGTTTGGCTACACCTTC. Translating it yields CASSIVGQGFGYTF.